Presented here are 20 T cell receptor beta chains from one specimen sequenced in a study of blood T cell repertoires in COVID-19. TCRdb's copy holds only in-frame clones and misses some; the assay was immunoSEQ multiplex PCR. The profile shows approximately 210,000 clones, about 89% of them singletons. Sequenced input: peripheral blood. Receptor source: a middle-aged woman with acute or convalescent COVID-19.

The J gene is TRBJ2-7, the V gene TRBV27; a possible D gene is TRBD1 (6 bases). The germline V gene has CDR1 MNHEY and CDR2 SMNVEV (reference sequence). Trimming pared 5 bases from V and 4 bases from J, leaving 12 bases between. The CDR3 has 13 amino acids. The CDR3 DNA reads as TGTGCCAGCAGTCCAAGGGGGAGATACGAGCAGTACGTC. Protein sequence: CASSPRGRYEQYV.

This chain links TRBV4-1 with TRBJ1-1, with 7 bases lining up with TRBD1. The CDR3 spans 16 residues. V was pared by 4 bases and J by 0 bases, with 8 bases of the junction left unmatched. Germline V gives CDR1 MGHRA, CDR2 YSYEKL. CDR3 residues: CASSPRTGSMNTEAFF. In DNA, the CDR3 is TGCGCCAGCAGCCCTCGGACAGGAAGTATGAACACTGAAGCTTTCTTT.

V and J are TRBV29-1 and TRBJ1-6, with a tentative D call TRBD1 (5 bases). This CDR3 is built from 14 residues. Trimming took off 4 bases at V and 7 bases at J, with 14 bases between the two ends. Germline V gives CDR1 SQVTM, CDR2 ANQGSEA. CDR3 loop: CSVGDDRGNSPLHF. The CDR3 nucleotides are TGCAGCGTTGGGGACGACCGGGGGAATTCACCCCTCCACTTT. Full variable domain (outside the CDR3, taken from reference TRBV29-1 and TRBJ1-6): SAVISQKPSRDICQRGTSLTIQCQVDSQVTMMFWYRQQPGQSLTLIATANQGSEATYESGFVIDKFPISRPNLTFSTLTVSNMSPEDSSIYLCSVGDDRGNSPLHFGNGTRLTVT.

The rearrangement uses TRBV6-1 and TRBJ2-7; D is unclear. The CDR3 sequence is 15 residues long. V lost 2 bases and J lost 3, with 14 bases in between. CDR1 is MNHNS, CDR2 SASEGT, per germline. This CDR3 reads CASSEFSSLYYEQYV. CDR3 bases: TGTGCCAGCAGTGAATTCTCCTCCTTATACTACGAGCAGTACGTC.

The table lists this clone with a count of one. The rearrangement uses TRBV6-6 and TRBJ2-5, with TRBD2 matching over 13 bases. The germline V gene has CDR1 MNHNY and CDR2 SVGAGI (reference sequence). This CDR3 contains 18 residues. Germline trimming cut 5 bases from V and 0 bases from J; bases unmatched to any gene: 9. As DNA, the CDR3 is TGTGCCAGCAGTCCTTATCCGGGACTAGCGGGGAACCAAGAGACCCAGTACTTC. It specifies CASSPYPGLAGNQETQYF.

The rearrangement links TRBV15 to TRBJ2-5; D may be TRBD2 (6 bases). The CDR3 consists of 14 residues. V was clipped by 4 bases and J by 5 bases, with 14 bases between them. Germline-derived CDR1 and CDR2 are LNHNV and YYDKDF (reference sequence). CDR3 DNA sequence: TGTGCCACCAGCACGGGTGGAGGGCGGGAGACCCAGTACTTC. Translating it yields CATSTGGGRETQYF.

The chain has TRBV29-1 and TRBJ1-1; no clear D gene. CDR1 SQVTM and CDR2 ANQGSEA come from the germline V gene. Trimming pared 5 bases from V and 7 bases from J, leaving 14 bases between. The CDR3 extends over 12 amino acids. The CDR3 DNA sequence: TGCAGCGTTTCCTCAGAGACAATTGAAGCTTTCTTT. Residues: CSVSSETIEAFF.

Concerning this clone: The sample holds other DNA sequences that translate to the same CDR3. The V gene is TRBV5-4, the J gene TRBJ2-1; TRBD1 might be the D (5 bases). The CDR3 consists of 14 residues. CDR1 is SGHNT and CDR2 is YYREEE in the germline V gene (reference sequence). The ends were cut back, 0 bases at V and 3 bases at J, with 7 bases in the middle. The CDR3 loop is CASSLGGGYNEQFF. The CDR3 coding sequence is TGTGCCAGCAGCTTGGGGGGCGGCTACAATGAGCAGTTCTTC. Based on the CDR3 plus reference TRBV5-4 and TRBJ2-1, the full variable domain is ETGVTQSPTHLIKTRGQQVTLRCSSQSGHNTVSWYQQALGQGPQFIFQYYREEENGRGNFPPRFSGLQFPNYSSELNVNALELDDSALYLCASSLGGGYNEQFFGPGTRLTVL.

V is TRBV7-8 and J is TRBJ2-1; D is perhaps TRBD1 (7 bases). The germline V gene has CDR1 SGHVS and CDR2 FQNEAQ. The V end was cut by 3 bases, the J end by 0 bases, with 12 bases between. The CDR3 sequence is 16 residues long. DNA of the CDR3: TGTGCCAGCAGCTTTGGAGGGGGCCTCTCCTACAATGAGCAGTTCTTC. Its protein is CASSFGGGLSYNEQFF.

The chain carries TRBV9 and TRBJ1-6, with D unresolved. Germline CDR1 is SGDLS and CDR2 is YYNGEE. Between the trimmed V and J ends, which lost 0 bases and 9 bases, there was a span of 4 bases. The CDR3 is made up of 12 amino acids. CDR3 DNA sequence: TGTGCCAGCAGCGTAGGAGGTTCACCCCTCCACTTT. Amino acids: CASSVGGSPLHF.

The J gene is TRBJ1-2, the V gene TRBV5-4; 8 nucleotides align to TRBD1. The V gene's germline CDR1 is SGHNT and CDR2 YYREEE (reference sequence). This CDR3 is 13 amino acids long. The trim removed 4 bases at V and 4 bases at J, leaving 3 bases unmatched. The CDR3 bases are TGTGCCAGCAGCCAGGACAGGGTCTATGGCTACACCTTC. This encodes CASSQDRVYGYTF.

The chain has TRBV3-1 (or the pseudogene TRBV3-2) and TRBJ1-2, with D unclear. The CDR3 is 13 amino acids. CDR1 is LGHDT and CDR2 is YNNKEL in the germline V gene (reference sequence). V was shortened by 0 bases and J by 4 bases, with 6 bases between the two germline ends. The CDR3 protein is CASSQDDTYGYTF. The CDR3 nucleotides are TGTGCCAGCAGCCAAGACGACACCTATGGCTACACCTTC.

The V gene is TRBV9, the J gene TRBJ2-1; 7 bases align to TRBD1. V shed 5 bases, J shed 6 bases, and the junction held 11 bases outside the gene matches. Germline V CDR1 and CDR2: SGDLS, YYNGEE. CDR3 length: 15 amino acids. CDR3 nucleotides: TGTGCCAGCAGTCTCACCGGGACAGTGATCAATGAGCAGTTCTTC. Translating gives CASSLTGTVINEQFF.

This clone was seen a few times. The chain is built from TRBV5-1 and TRBJ1-2; a weak D match, TRBD1 (6 bases). The CDR3 has 20 residues. V was pared by 2 bases and J by 8 bases, with 34 bases between. Per germline, CDR1 SGHRS and CDR2 YFSETQ. Here the CDR3 DNA reads TGCGCCAGCAGCTTCCCAGTATCCCGGGTTAACAGGGAACCGGGGCGGGGCTACACCTTC. Translated, it gives CASSFPVSRVNREPGRGYTF.

The gene calls are TRBV5-1 and TRBJ1-2; D gene uncertain. CDR1 and CDR2 from the germline V gene are SGHRS and YFSETQ. V gave up 3 bases and J gave up 3 bases, with 15 bases separating them. This CDR3 has 15 amino acids. The CDR3 DNA reads as TGCGCCAGCAGCTACCAGGACGGGGATTACTATGGCTACACCTTC. Translation: CASSYQDGDYYGYTF.

This chain links TRBV3-1 (or the pseudogene TRBV3-2) with TRBJ1-6; a possible D gene is TRBD1 (5 bases). Germline CDR1 reads LGHDT; CDR2 reads YNNKEL (reference sequence). The CDR3 is 18 amino acids. The V end was cut by 0 bases, the J end by 3 bases, with 15 bases between. The CDR3 sequence: CASSQDRAGRLYNSPLHF. CDR3 nucleotides: TGTGCCAGCAGCCAAGATCGGGCAGGGCGGCTCTATAATTCACCCCTCCACTTT.

V is TRBV28 and J is TRBJ1-2; 9 bases line up with TRBD1. V was pared by 4 bases and J by 0 bases, with 9 bases of the junction left unmatched. The CDR3 spans 17 residues. CDR1 is MDHEN and CDR2 is SYDVKM in the germline V gene. The CDR3 DNA follows: TGTGCCAGCAGTTCAGTCCCGGGACAGGGAACTAACTATGGCTACACCTTC. This encodes CASSSVPGQGTNYGYTF.

The chain recombines TRBV5-1 with TRBJ1-2; TRBD1 matches at 7 bases. The CDR3 extends over 12 amino acids. The V gene's germline CDR1 is SGHRS and CDR2 YFSETQ. Germline trimming cut 4 bases from V and 5 bases from J; bases unmatched to any gene: 2. The CDR3 spells CASSQGQYGYTF. CDR3 bases: TGCGCCAGCAGCCAGGGACAGTATGGCTACACCTTC.

This clone was detected once. The chain has TRBV5-1 and TRBJ2-1, with 8 bases lining up with TRBD2. Germline CDR1 and CDR2: SGHRS and YFSETQ. This CDR3 has 16 amino acids. V trimming: 4 bases; J trimming: 6 bases; junction bases outside the gene matches: 12. The CDR3 loop is CASSRTLGGGTNEQFF. The CDR3 DNA reads TGCGCCAGCAGCCGGACTTTGGGCGGGGGGACCAATGAGCAGTTCTTC.

CDR3 in amino acids: CASSPRENEQFF. In nucleotides, the CDR3 is TGTGCCAGCTCACCCCGAGAAAATGAGCAGTTCTTC. The chain has TRBV18 and TRBJ2-1; D ambiguous. With 3 bases removed from V and 7 bases from J, the gap between germline ends came to 7 bases. This CDR3 has 12 amino acids. Germline assignment: CDR1 KGHSH and CDR2 LQKENI.